These 22 T cell receptor beta chains were all obtained from the same sample, sequenced in a study of shared T cell receptors in the human thymus. The table came from immunoSEQ multiplex PCR; TCRdb's copy has only in-frame clones and leaves some out. In the table there are over 650,000 clones, more than 70% of which are singletons. This sample also appeared in a second study, on human thymus T cells.

Sequenced: thymocytes. Receptors originate from a boy younger than two with a congenital heart defect.

This chain joins TRBV28 and TRBJ2-7, with TRBD1 as a possible D gene (5 bases). The CDR3 has 17 amino acids. The ends were cut back, 3 bases at V and 3 bases at J, with 21 bases in the middle. In germline, CDR1 is MDHEN, CDR2 SYDVKM. CDR3 coding DNA: TGTGCCAGCAGTTTGGACACGGAATCATCCCCAGACTACGAGCAGTACTTC. Amino acids: CASSLDTESSPDYEQYF.

The genes are TRBV28 and TRBJ1-2; no clear D gene. This CDR3 contains 13 residues. Deletions cut 10 bases from V and 4 bases from J, with 16 bases between. Germline CDR1 reads MDHEN; CDR2 reads SYDVKM. The CDR3 protein is CATNRDTFYGYTF. Here the CDR3 DNA reads TGTGCCACCAACCGGGATACCTTCTATGGCTACACCTTC.

This clone appeared a single time. The rearrangement joins TRBV10-3 to TRBJ2-7; TRBD2 matches 10 bases. The CDR3 is 15 residues long. The V gene end was trimmed by 4 bases and the J gene end by 4 bases; junction bases not matched to a gene: 7. Germline lookup yields CDR1 ENHRY and CDR2 SYGVKD. CDR3 protein: CAISGRWTSGYEQYF. CDR3 bases: TGTGCCATCAGTGGTAGGTGGACTAGCGGTTACGAGCAGTACTTC.

The chain employs TRBV11-2 and TRBJ2-7, with 8 nucleotides matching TRBD1. The germline V gene has CDR1 SGHAT and CDR2 FQNNGV. This CDR3 is built from 14 residues. V was clipped by 5 bases and J by 2 bases; unmatched bases: 5. The CDR3 sequence is CASSRQGIAYEQYF. In nucleotides, the CDR3 is TGTGCCAGCAGCCGACAGGGGATCGCCTACGAGCAGTACTTC.

The genes are TRBV21-1 and TRBJ1-1; the table's D call TRBD1 went unverified against the DNA. TRBV21-1 is listed as a pseudogene. This CDR3 is built from 17 residues. The CDR3 here is CASSKDIEGQMNTEAFF. The CDR3 DNA reads as TGTGCCAGCAGCAAAGACATTGAGGGACAGATGAACACTGAAGCTTTCTTT.

The DNA for the CDR3 is TGCGCCAGCAGCCAAGGCGTTACGGGGGAGCAGTACTTC. It translates to CASSQGVTGEQYF. This chain connects TRBV4-3 to TRBJ2-7; TRBD2 is a possible D gene (5 bases). The CDR3 covers 13 residues. V dropped 1 base and J dropped 7 bases, with 11 bases sitting between them. The V gene's germline CDR1 is LGHNA and CDR2 YSLEER.

The chain has TRBV7-6 and TRBJ1-1; no definite D call. V lost 1 base and J lost 0, with 9 bases in between. The CDR3 is made up of 15 amino acids. CDR1 and CDR2 (germline): SGHVS, FNYEAQ. The CDR3 DNA sequence: TGTGCCAGCAGCTTAGTGGAGGGAATGAACACTGAAGCTTTCTTT. Translated: CASSLVEGMNTEAFF. Filled out from reference TRBV7-6 and TRBJ1-1, the complete variable domain reads GAGVSQSPRYKVTKRGQDVALRCDPISGHVSLYWYRQALGQGPEFLTYFNYEAQQDKSGLPNDRFSAERPEGSISTLTIQRTEQRDSAMYRCASSLVEGMNTEAFFGQGTRLTVV.

The chain couples TRBV6-5 to TRBJ1-1; a possible D gene is TRBD1 (5 bases). Trimming took 7 bases from V and 3 from J, leaving 12 bases between them. CDR3 size: 13 residues. Germline values: CDR1 MNHEY, CDR2 SVGAGI. The CDR3 loop is CASTLRRDTEAFF. CDR3 coding DNA: TGTGCCAGCACCCTGCGCAGGGACACTGAAGCTTTCTTT.

The V gene is TRBV29-1, the J gene TRBJ2-2; TRBD1 matches 7 bases. The CDR3 extends over 13 amino acids. The germline V gene has CDR1 SQVTM and CDR2 ANQGSEA. Trimming took 4 bases from V and 6 from J; bases not matched to a gene: 5. CDR3 protein: CSVGQGAAGELFF. The CDR3 nucleotides read TGCAGCGTTGGACAGGGTGCCGCCGGGGAGCTGTTTTTT.

This rearrangement joins TRBV2 to TRBJ2-7; a weak D match, TRBD1 (5 bases). Between the trimmed V and J ends, which lost 5 bases and 5 bases, there was a span of 25 bases. This CDR3 contains 17 residues. CDR1 and CDR2 (germline): SNHLY, FYNNEI. The CDR3 is CASSLTGPFDPVHEQYF. For the CDR3, the DNA is TGTGCCAGCAGTCTTACAGGTCCTTTCGATCCTGTCCACGAGCAGTACTTC.

The chain joins TRBV5-6 to TRBJ2-7; D ambiguous. The V and J ends lost 6 bases and 2 bases respectively, with 12 bases between them. The CDR3 length is 13 residues. The germline V gene has CDR1 SGHDT and CDR2 YYEEEE. CDR3 in amino acids: CASNEAETYEQYF. CDR3 bases: TGTGCCAGCAACGAGGCAGAGACCTACGAGCAGTACTTC.

The rearrangement uses TRBV7-2 and TRBJ1-4; the match to TRBD1 covers 10 bases. The germline V gene encodes CDR1 SGHTA and CDR2 FQGNSA. The CDR3 runs 15 residues. V dropped 5 bases and J dropped 7; count of bases not matched to a gene: 7. CDR3 region: CASSRQGAEREKLFF. CDR3 bases: TGTGCCAGCAGCCGACAGGGGGCAGAGCGTGAAAAACTGTTTTTT. Using reference TRBV7-2 and TRBJ1-4 for the parts outside the CDR3, the full variable domain is GAGVSQSPSNKVTEKGKDVELRCDPISGHTALYWYRQSLGQGLEFLIYFQGNSAPDKSGLPSDRFSAERTGGSVSTLTIQRTQQEDSAVYLCASSRQGAEREKLFFGSGTQLSVL.

The V and J genes are TRBV28 and TRBJ1-1; no definite D call. CDR1 is MDHEN and CDR2 is SYDVKM in the germline V gene. This CDR3 spans 14 amino acids. The V end was cut by 2 bases, the J end by 2 bases, with 9 bases between. CDR3 nucleotides: TGTGCCAGCAGTTTACGCGGGATTAACACTGAAGCTTTCTTT. Its protein product is CASSLRGINTEAFF.

The V call is TRBV5-6, the J call TRBJ2-3; TRBD1 aligns across 7 bases. The CDR3 loop spans 14 amino acids. J was trimmed by 5 bases and V by 0 bases; bases with no gene match: 3. Germline V gene lookup returns CDR1 SGHDT and CDR2 YYEEEE. The CDR3 sequence is CASSLAQGEDTQYF. CDR3 nucleotides: TGTGCCAGCAGCTTGGCGCAGGGGGAAGATACGCAGTATTTT.

J is TRBJ1-2 and V is TRBV18, with 9 bases lining up with TRBD1. Germline V CDR1 and CDR2: KGHSH, LQKENI. This CDR3 is built from 13 residues. Trimming removed 4 bases from V and 13 bases from J; junction bases left unmatched: 10. CDR3 residues: CASSQTRTGAGTF. The CDR3 DNA sequence: TGTGCCAGCTCACAAACTAGGACAGGGGCAGGCACCTTC.

The rearrangement uses TRBV16 and TRBJ2-3; a weak D match, TRBD1 (6 bases). CDR3 length: 16 residues. Germline CDR1 reads KGHSY; CDR2 reads FQNENV. Deletions cut 0 bases from V and 7 bases from J, with 17 bases between. CDR3 sequence: CASSQSSLQGRYTQYF. In nucleotides, the CDR3 is TGTGCCAGCAGCCAATCGTCCCTCCAGGGGAGATATACGCAGTATTTT.

In this sample, this clone turned up once. This chain joins TRBV27 and TRBJ2-4; TRBD1 is a possible D gene (6 bases). The CDR3 is 15 amino acids. Germline V gene data show CDR1 as MNHEY and CDR2 as SMNVEV (reference sequence). The V gene lost 3 bases and the J gene lost 5 bases, with 14 bases spanning the gap. The DNA for the CDR3 is TGTGCCAGCAGTTTCTCCGGGACAAAAGAAAACATTCAGTACTTC. It is translated as CASSFSGTKENIQYF.

V and J are TRBV6-6 and TRBJ1-1; D is undetermined. CDR1 and CDR2 from the germline V gene are MNHNY and SVGAGI (reference sequence). The length of the CDR3 is 16 residues. V lost 2 bases to trimming and J lost 0 bases, with 13 bases between them. In DNA form, the CDR3 reads TGTGCCAGCAGTTACGCAAGTCTAGCCATGAACACTGAAGCTTTCTTT. It specifies CASSYASLAMNTEAFF.

This chain connects TRBV19 to TRBJ1-3; 7 nucleotides align to TRBD1. The ends lost 5 bases at V and 8 bases at J; junction bases unmatched: 9. Germline V gene data show CDR1 as LNHDA and CDR2 as SQIVND (reference sequence). This CDR3 comprises 14 residues. The CDR3 protein is CASSPTGRGDTIYF. In DNA, the CDR3 is TGTGCCAGTAGTCCGACAGGGCGAGGGGACACCATATATTTT.

CDR3 amino acids: CASSPPSYNEQFF. As DNA, the CDR3 is TGCGCCAGCAGCCCCCCATCATACAATGAGCAGTTCTTC. The J gene is TRBJ2-1, the V gene TRBV5-1; D is uncertain. CDR3 size: 13 residues. From germline, CDR1 is SGHRS and CDR2 YFSETQ. With 4 bases removed from V and 4 bases from J, the gap between germline ends came to 9 bases.

The chain employs TRBV12-5 and TRBJ2-3, with TRBD2 matching 7 bases. Trimming cost V 0 bases and J 1 base; bases outside gene matches: 4. CDR3 length equals 16 residues. The germline CDR1 and CDR2 sequences are LGHNT and FRNRAP. The CDR3 sequence is CASGLVLGGGTDTQYF. CDR3 bases: TGTGCTAGTGGTTTGGTACTGGGAGGGGGCACAGATACGCAGTATTTT.

This clone turned up a few times. This sequence joins TRBV4-3 and TRBJ2-5, with 7 bases fitting TRBD1. CDR3 length: 15 amino acids. Trimming took 2 bases from V and 4 from J; bases not matched to a gene: 7. CDR1 and CDR2 from the germline V gene are LGHNA and YSLEER. The CDR3 coding sequence is TGCGCCAGCAGCCAAAACCCAGGGGGTGGAGAGACCCAGTACTTC. Translation gives CASSQNPGGGETQYF.